One sample yielded the 31 T cell receptor beta chains listed below, sequenced in a study of T cell responses to AZD1222 COVID-19 vaccine. Using immunoSEQ multiplex PCR, the repertoire was profiled, and TCRdb retains in-frame clones only, with some absent. Here the sample spans approximately 99,000 clones, 85% to 90% being singletons. This specimen was peripheral blood, taken on day 0 of AZD1222 vaccination. These TCRs come from an adult in good health.

The chain links TRBV7-2 to TRBJ2-1; D uncertain. V lost 2 bases and J lost 0, with 14 bases in between. Germline CDR1 SGHTA, CDR2 FQGNSA. The CDR3 sequence is 17 residues long. CDR3 loop: CASSLPGRTDSYNEQFF. In nucleotides, the CDR3 is TGTGCCAGCAGCTTACCCGGACGAACCGACTCCTACAATGAGCAGTTCTTC.

The CDR3 protein is CASSPGQGVYNEQFF. The CDR3 DNA follows: TGTGCCAGCAGCCCGGGACAGGGCGTGTATAATGAGCAGTTCTTC. V is TRBV7-2 and J is TRBJ2-1; the match to TRBD1 covers 9 bases. The V and J ends lost 5 bases and 7 bases, in that order; junction bases with no gene match: 9. The CDR3 loop spans 15 amino acids. Germline V gene sequence: CDR1 SGHTA, CDR2 FQGNSA.

V is TRBV30 and J is TRBJ1-5, with no clear D. Trimming shortened V by 5 bases and J by 6 bases, and 11 bases separated the two germline ends. The CDR3 runs 12 residues. Germline CDR1 and CDR2: GTSNPN and SVGIG (reference sequence). This CDR3 is CAWGQVGQPQHF. The CDR3 DNA is TGTGCCTGGGGGCAAGTCGGTCAGCCCCAGCATTTT.

The V call is TRBV19, the J call TRBJ1-5; no clear D. This CDR3 spans 15 amino acids. Trimming took 5 bases from V and 0 from J, leaving 11 bases between them. The V gene's germline CDR1 is LNHDA and CDR2 SQIVND (reference sequence). DNA of the CDR3: TGTGCCAGTAGTGGTCGTCCTTATAGCAATCAGCCCCAGCATTTT. This translates into CASSGRPYSNQPQHF.

The V and J genes are TRBV5-1 and TRBJ1-5; 7 bases are a match to TRBD1. Unmatched junction bases numbered 3, after V lost 0 bases and J lost 6 bases. The CDR3 is 14 residues long. Germline V gene data show CDR1 as SGHRS and CDR2 as YFSETQ. This CDR3 reads CASSLAGTVQPQHF. The DNA for the CDR3 is TGCGCCAGCAGCTTGGCTGGGACAGTTCAGCCCCAGCATTTT.

In DNA, the CDR3 is TGTGCCAGTACCACTTGGGGGGATGAAACTGAAGCTTTCTTT. This sequence encodes CASTTWGDETEAFF. This chain links TRBV19 with TRBJ1-1, with D possibly TRBD1 on 5 matching bases. From germline, CDR1 is LNHDA and CDR2 SQIVND (reference sequence). The CDR3 sequence is 14 residues long. V was cut by 7 bases and J by 5 bases, with 17 bases left in between.

The chain employs TRBV4-3 and TRBJ2-2, with TRBD2 identical over 7 bases. J was trimmed by 4 bases and V by 0 bases; bases with no gene match: 8. The CDR3 has 17 amino acids. CDR1 LGHNA and CDR2 YSLEER come from the germline V gene. CDR3 residues: CASSQEGGAIGTGELFF. CDR3 DNA sequence: TGCGCCAGCAGCCAAGAGGGAGGGGCTATCGGCACCGGGGAGCTGTTTTTT.

This clone occurred once. The chain combines TRBV20-1 with TRBJ1-2; 8 bases match TRBD1. V gave up 3 bases and J gave up 8 bases; unmatched junction bases: 11. The CDR3 extends over 14 amino acids. CDR1 is DFQATT, CDR2 SNEGSKA, per germline (reference sequence). For the CDR3, the DNA is TGCAGTGCTAGTCAGACGCAGGGGGCGCAAGGCTACACCTTC. Protein product: CSASQTQGAQGYTF.

CDR3 loop: CASWRVGLGDTGELFF. The DNA of the CDR3 is TGCGCCAGCTGGCGAGTAGGACTAGGTGACACCGGGGAGCTGTTTTTT. The chain recombines TRBV10-1 with TRBJ2-2, with 7 nucleotides matching TRBD2. Germline values: CDR1 WNHNN, CDR2 SYGVQD (reference sequence). J lost 3 bases, V lost 8 bases, and 12 bases had no gene match. The CDR3 has 16 amino acids.

The count of this clone is one. The V call is TRBV7-2, the J call TRBJ1-1, with D unclear. The CDR3 covers 15 residues. From germline, CDR1 is SGHTA and CDR2 FQGNSA. V lost 4 bases and J lost 4, with 16 bases in between. The CDR3 region has the DNA TGTGCCAGCAGCTCCACACGGGCTTTTGGCACTGAAGCTTTCTTT. It translates to CASSSTRAFGTEAFF.

Ten or more counts support this clone. This rearrangement joins TRBV27 to TRBJ1-6; D is possibly TRBD1 (5 bases). Germline values: CDR1 MNHEY, CDR2 SMNVEV (reference sequence). The germline V and J ends were trimmed by 4 bases and 9 bases, with 13 bases remaining between them. There are 14 residues in the CDR3. The CDR3 reads CASSSGTGTSPLHF. The CDR3 DNA reads as TGTGCCAGCAGTTCCGGGACCGGCACTTCACCCCTCCACTTT.

J is TRBJ1-1 and V is TRBV15, with TRBD1 identical over 9 bases. Trimming cost V 1 base and J 7 bases; bases outside gene matches: 4. Germline loops: CDR1 LNHNV, CDR2 YYDKDF (reference sequence). This CDR3 is built from 14 residues. This CDR3 reads CATSRGQGVGEAFF. CDR3 DNA sequence: TGTGCCACCAGCAGAGGACAGGGGGTTGGTGAAGCTTTCTTT.

The rearrangement links TRBV28 to TRBJ1-1; the match to TRBD1 covers 9 bases. Germline V gene sequence: CDR1 MDHEN, CDR2 SYDVKM. J lost 5 bases, V lost 11 bases, and 12 bases had no gene match. This CDR3 region has 14 residues. The CDR3 region is CAASWRDRDTEAFF. The CDR3 DNA reads as TGTGCCGCGTCGTGGCGGGACAGGGATACTGAAGCTTTCTTT.

The chain couples TRBV5-4 to TRBJ1-6; TRBD1 might be the D (6 bases). The CDR3 length is 14 residues. Deletions cut 0 bases from V and 10 bases from J, with 11 bases between. CDR1 and CDR2 from the germline V gene are SGHNT and YYREEE (reference sequence). CDR3 nucleotide sequence: TGTGCCAGCAGCTTGGACAGGGTGGGGTCACCCCTCCACTTT. Protein: CASSLDRVGSPLHF. The variable domain in full, with the rest retrieved from reference TRBV5-4 and TRBJ1-6, is ETGVTQSPTHLIKTRGQQVTLRCSSQSGHNTVSWYQQALGQGPQFIFQYYREEENGRGNFPPRFSGLQFPNYSSELNVNALELDDSALYLCASSLDRVGSPLHFGNGTRLTVT.

The rearrangement links TRBV10-2 to TRBJ2-3; the match to TRBD2 covers 14 bases. This CDR3 is built from 16 residues. Germline-derived CDR1 and CDR2 are WSHSY and SAAADI. V lost 6 bases, J lost 3 bases, and 5 bases stayed unmatched. The CDR3 DNA follows: TGCGCCAGCAGATCCGGGACTAGCGGGGGTACAGATACGCAGTATTTT. It is translated as CASRSGTSGGTDTQYF.

This clone was seen at least ten times. The chain has TRBV7-2 and TRBJ2-7; tentative D call: TRBD1 (6 bases). The CDR3 runs to 14 residues. Germline-derived CDR1 and CDR2 are SGHTA and FQGNSA. Trimming removed 4 bases from V and 6 bases from J, with 16 bases in between. The CDR3 coding sequence is TGTGCCAGCAGCTCCAACCTACAGGGAGTCGAGCAGTACTTC. Translating gives CASSSNLQGVEQYF. Together with reference TRBV7-2 and TRBJ2-7, the CDR3 gives the full variable domain: GAGVSQSPSNKVTEKGKDVELRCDPISGHTALYWYRQSLGQGLEFLIYFQGNSAPDKSGLPSDRFSAERTGGSVSTLTIQRTQQEDSAVYLCASSSNLQGVEQYFGPGTRLTVT.

The chain links TRBV7-9 to TRBJ2-7; 7 bases fit TRBD2. CDR1 SEHNR and CDR2 FQNEAQ come from the germline V gene (reference sequence). This CDR3 has 14 residues. After removal of 8 bases from V and 0 bases from J, the junction contained 7 bases not matched to a gene. Here the CDR3 DNA reads TGTGCCAGCCTCAACGGGGGGAGCTCCTACGAGCAGTACTTC. This sequence encodes CASLNGGSSYEQYF.

V usage is TRBV12-3 or TRBV12-4 and J usage is TRBJ1-5, with unresolved D. Trimming stripped 4 bases from V and 12 bases from J, with 10 bases between. The CDR3 extends over 11 amino acids. CDR3 protein: CASSYGWLQHF. The DNA for the CDR3 is TGTGCCAGCAGTTACGGGTGGCTCCAGCATTTT.

This sequence joins TRBV5-1 and TRBJ1-2; D possibly corresponds to TRBD1 (5 bases). V was shortened by 1 base and J by 2 bases, with 9 bases between the two germline ends. The length of the CDR3 is 14 residues. CDR1 is SGHRS and CDR2 is YFSETQ in the germline V gene. CDR3 coding DNA: TGCGCCAGCAGCTTGTGGGGCCAGAACTATGGCTACACCTTC. It translates to CASSLWGQNYGYTF.

The chain is built from TRBV10-3 and TRBJ1-5; D might be TRBD1 (6 bases). V was pared by 6 bases and J by 2 bases, with 11 bases between. Looked up from germline, CDR1 is ENHRY and CDR2 is SYGVKD. This CDR3 has 14 amino acids. The CDR3 DNA is TGTGCCATCAGGGGCGAGGGGGGCAATCAGCCCCAGCATTTT. Translating it yields CAIRGEGGNQPQHF.

The CDR3 is CASSRKDRGSSYEQYF. DNA for the CDR3: TGTGCCAGCAGCCGGAAGGACAGGGGCAGCTCCTACGAGCAGTACTTC. The chain links TRBV3-1 (or the pseudogene TRBV3-2) to TRBJ2-7, with 9 bases matching TRBD1. From germline, CDR1 is LGHDT and CDR2 YNNKEL (reference sequence). J lost 0 bases, V lost 4 bases, and 7 bases had no gene match. The CDR3 loop spans 16 amino acids.

This chain connects TRBV28 to TRBJ1-1, with D perhaps matching TRBD1 (5 bases). The CDR3 has 11 residues. CDR1 MDHEN and CDR2 SYDVKM come from the germline V gene. V was cut by 4 bases and J by 6 bases, with 6 bases left in between. CDR3 region: CASSWGAEAFF. DNA for the CDR3: TGTGCCAGCAGTTGGGGGGCTGAAGCTTTCTTT.

V gene TRBV5-6 combines with J gene TRBJ2-2; 7 nucleotides match TRBD1. The CDR3 is 15 residues long. The germline V gene encodes CDR1 SGHDT and CDR2 YYEEEE. V shed 6 bases and J 7 bases; nucleotides not matched to a gene: 12. For the CDR3, the DNA is TGTGCCAGCACCCTACAGGGGCCGACGCTCGGGGAGCTGTTTTTT. It yields the protein CASTLQGPTLGELFF. Full variable domain (missing parts from reference TRBV5-6 and TRBJ2-2): DAGVTQSPTHLIKTRGQQVTLRCSPKSGHDTVSWYQQALGQGPQFIFQYYEEEERQRGNFPDRFSGHQFPNYSSELNVNALLLGDSALYLCASTLQGPTLGELFFGEGSRLTVL.

The chain links TRBV10-3 to TRBJ1-5, with D unclear. The germline V gene has CDR1 ENHRY and CDR2 SYGVKD. Trimming removed 4 bases from V and 4 bases from J, with 5 bases in between. CDR3 length equals 12 residues. CDR3 sequence reads: CAISGYNQPQHF. CDR3 bases: TGTGCCATCAGTGGTTATAATCAGCCCCAGCATTTT.

The chain links TRBV4-2 to TRBJ1-1, with D uncertain. The germline gives CDR1 LGHNA, CDR2 YNFKEQ. The CDR3 spans 13 residues. Trimming stripped 0 bases from V and 5 bases from J, with 7 bases between. Here the CDR3 DNA reads TGTGCCAGCAGCCAAGAGGGTTCGACTGAAGCTTTCTTT. As protein: CASSQEGSTEAFF.

The V call is TRBV10-3, the J call TRBJ1-5, with D perhaps matching TRBD1 (5 bases). V was pared by 7 bases and J by 3 bases, with 16 bases between. The CDR3 is 15 residues long. Germline CDR1 and CDR2: ENHRY and SYGVKD. CDR3 region: CAIKARDGDNQPQHF. The CDR3 DNA reads as TGTGCCATCAAAGCCAGGGATGGGGACAATCAGCCCCAGCATTTT.

The rearrangement uses TRBV11-3 and TRBJ2-5; 15 nucleotides agree with TRBD2. This CDR3 has 16 amino acids. The germline V gene encodes CDR1 SGHNT and CDR2 YENEEA. The V gene end was trimmed by 4 bases and the J gene end by 4 bases; junction bases not matched to a gene: 4. This chain's CDR3 is CASSSRTSGGGETQYF. The CDR3 DNA sequence: TGTGCCAGCAGCTCCCGGACTAGCGGGGGGGGAGAGACCCAGTACTTC. Drawing the rest from reference TRBV11-3 and TRBJ2-5, the complete variable domain is EAGVVQSPRYKIIEKKQPVAFWCNPISGHNTLYWYLQNLGQGPELLIRYENEEAVDDSQLPKDRFSAERLKGVDSTLKIQPAELGDSAVYLCASSSRTSGGGETQYFGPGTRLLVL.

The genes are TRBV2 and TRBJ1-1; 7 bases fit TRBD1. The CDR3 length is 14 residues. The germline V gene encodes CDR1 SNHLY and CDR2 FYNNEI. V lost 6 bases to trimming and J lost 4 bases; unmatched junction nucleotides: 8. The CDR3 DNA is TGTGCCAGCAGCAAAGGAGGGGGCGGCACTGAAGCTTTCTTT. Translating it yields CASSKGGGGTEAFF.

The chain recombines TRBV30 with TRBJ2-7; TRBD1 aligns across 9 bases. This CDR3 has 13 residues. Germline CDR1 reads GTSNPN; CDR2 reads SVGIG (reference sequence). Trimming cost V 4 bases and J 6 bases; bases outside gene matches: 7. The CDR3 DNA reads as TGTGCCTGGAAACAGGGGGCTCGGGGCGAGCAGTACTTC. This gives the protein CAWKQGARGEQYF.

V usage is TRBV7-2 and J usage is TRBJ1-1; TRBD1 might be the D (5 bases). With 5 bases removed from V and 0 bases from J, the gap between germline ends came to 10 bases. The CDR3 contains 14 residues. Germline CDR1 is SGHTA and CDR2 is FQGNSA. The CDR3 reads CASSVQGMNTEAFF. As DNA, the CDR3 is TGTGCCAGCAGCGTCCAGGGTATGAACACTGAAGCTTTCTTT.

The chain links TRBV6-6 to TRBJ1-5; 7 nucleotides match TRBD1. Per the germline V gene, CDR1 is MNHNY and CDR2 is SVGAGI (reference sequence). V trimming: 5 bases; J trimming: 0 bases; junction bases outside the gene matches: 10. The CDR3 contains 17 residues. CDR3 amino acids: CASSPLQGEYSNQPQHF. The CDR3 DNA reads as TGTGCCAGCAGTCCCCTTCAGGGGGAATATAGCAATCAGCCCCAGCATTTT.